The next 14 T cell receptor beta chains were all read from a single sample in a study of T-cell reconstitution after alpha-beta-depleted transplantation in children (dated by TCRdb to 2016 to 2018). Receptor amplification or capture employed PCR. The sample was run on an Illumina HiSeq 2500. To normalize quantification of the TCRbeta repertoire, the TCR libraries were built with molecular barcoding that relied on unique molecular identifiers. TCRdb reprocessing: public reads trimmed at Q25 with fastp, clones called with MiXCR, in-frame beta chains kept. A single entry per CDR3 protein holds the most common genes and DNA from its merged rows. The sample yields around 300,000 distinct CDR3 sequences; about 9.9% were counted once. Of the sample, about 25% falls within the top ten clones. The treatment or condition label, read with the paper, signifies: allogeneic hematopoietic cell transplantation with graft depleted of TCRalphabeta T cells and CD19 B cells.

The starting material was peripheral blood, obtained 180 days after TCRalphabeta/CD19-depleted stem cell transplant. All receptors derive from a male patient under 10 years old who had a stem cell transplant for chronic granulomatous disease, so the T cells may come from the graft donor.

This clonotype has a count of ten or more. V is TRBV5-1 and J is TRBJ2-1, with TRBD2 identical over 14 bases. Germline V lookup: CDR1 SGHRS, CDR2 YFSETQ. V shed 4 bases, J shed 0 bases, and the junction held 12 bases outside the gene matches. CDR3 length equals 20 residues. DNA of the CDR3: TGCGCCAGCAGCCCGAGAGGACTAGCGGGAGGTCGAAGCTCCTACAATGAGCAGTTCTTC. Translated: CASSPRGLAGGRSSYNEQFF. The full variable domain, completed using reference TRBV5-1 and TRBJ2-1, is KAGVTQTPRYLIKTRGQQVTLSCSPISGHRSVSWYQQTPGQGLQFLFEYFSETQRNKGNFPGRFSGRQFSNSRSEMNVSTLELGDSALYLCASSPRGLAGGRSSYNEQFFGPGTRLTVL.

This clonotype was found many times. The rearrangement uses TRBV5-1 and TRBJ2-2; TRBD1 matches at 8 bases. The CDR3 is made up of 18 amino acids. With 0 bases clipped from V and 5 bases from J, the junction kept 12 bases outside the gene matches. Germline V CDR1 and CDR2: SGHRS, YFSETQ. CDR3: CASSLGPRGRSGTGELFF. For the CDR3, the DNA is TGCGCCAGCAGCTTGGGCCCCAGGGGGCGTTCGGGGACCGGGGAGCTGTTTTTT.

This clonotype was counted many times. The chain carries TRBV28 and TRBJ1-1, with D unresolved. The germline V gene has CDR1 MDHEN and CDR2 SYDVKM. There are 13 residues in the CDR3. The V end was cut by 7 bases, the J end by 0 bases, with 9 bases between. The CDR3 DNA reads as TGTGCCAGCAATAGGAGGGTGAACACTGAAGCTTTCTTT. Residues: CASNRRVNTEAFF.

This clonotype came up many times. V gene TRBV27 combines with J gene TRBJ2-1, with TRBD2 as a possible D gene (5 bases). Germline V lookup: CDR1 MNHEY, CDR2 SMNVEV (reference sequence). This CDR3 has 14 amino acids. The V gene lost 5 bases and the J gene lost 8 bases, with 16 bases spanning the gap. The CDR3 spells CASSPQRALDEQFF. In nucleotides, the CDR3 is TGTGCCAGCAGTCCCCAGAGGGCTTTAGATGAGCAGTTCTTC.

Worth noting for this clonotype: A clone one base away is much larger, so this may be a read error. This chain links TRBV29-1 with TRBJ2-5; either TRBD1 or TRBD2 may supply D (5 bases each). V lost 5 bases, J lost 4 bases, and 11 bases lay in between. The CDR3 spans 12 residues. The germline V gene has CDR1 SQVTM and CDR2 ANQGSEA. DNA for the CDR3: TGCAGCGTTCGGGGACGTAGAGAGACCCAGTACTTC. This codes for CSVRGRRETQYF.

This clonotype was detected many times. The genes are TRBV4-1 and TRBJ2-7; 7 bases fit TRBD1. The V gene end was trimmed by 4 bases and the J gene end by 4 bases; junction bases not matched to a gene: 7. The CDR3 sequence is 14 residues long. Looked up from germline, CDR1 is MGHRA and CDR2 is YSYEKL. In nucleotides, the CDR3 is TGCGCCAGCAGCCCGAACGGACAGGATTACGAGCAGTACTTC. Protein product: CASSPNGQDYEQYF.

Concerning this clonotype: A read error is possible here, since a much larger clone lies one base away. The J gene is TRBJ2-1, the V gene TRBV20-1; 7 positions match TRBD2. The V gene's germline CDR1 is DFQATT and CDR2 SNEGSKA (reference sequence). The CDR3 is made up of 15 amino acids. CDR3 DNA: TGCACTGCTAGAGATATGGCGGGAGCCAACAATGAGCAGTTCTTC. As protein: CTARDMAGANNEQFF.

There are many counts of this clonotype. This chain uses TRBV5-6 with TRBJ2-5, with D perhaps matching TRBD2 (5 bases). The CDR3 covers 14 residues. V lost 1 base and J 2 bases, leaving 9 bases between the germline ends. Germline-derived CDR1 and CDR2 are SGHDT and YYEEEE. In DNA, the CDR3 is TGTGCCAGCAGCTTGCCGAGGGTTCAAGAGACCCAGTACTTC. Amino acid sequence: CASSLPRVQETQYF.

This clonotype was recorded at least ten times. The rearrangement joins TRBV12-3 or TRBV12-4 to TRBJ2-7; tentative D call: TRBD2 (5 bases). V lost 2 bases to trimming and J lost 2 bases, with 10 bases between them. The CDR3 consists of 14 residues. Here the CDR3 reads CASSLQRTPYEQYF. The CDR3 coding sequence is TGTGCCAGCAGTTTACAGCGGACCCCCTACGAGCAGTACTTC.

This clonotype was seen ten or more times. The rearrangement uses TRBV20-1 and TRBJ2-7; TRBD2 matches at 11 bases. Trimming removed 6 bases from V and 4 bases from J; junction bases left unmatched: 11. Germline V gene sequence: CDR1 DFQATT, CDR2 SNEGSKA (reference sequence). The CDR3 covers 15 residues. The CDR3 spells CSARSASGRRYEQYF. CDR3 in DNA: TGCAGTGCAAGATCCGCTAGCGGGAGGCGGTACGAGCAGTACTTC.

This clonotype was seen ten or more times. This sequence joins TRBV11-1 and TRBJ1-3, with no clear D. V was cut by 3 bases and J by 0 bases, with 9 bases left in between. Germline V gives CDR1 SGHAT, CDR2 FQDESV (reference sequence). The CDR3 covers 15 residues. The CDR3 sequence: CASSFAENSGNTIYF. Here the CDR3 DNA reads TGTGCCAGCAGCTTCGCCGAAAACTCTGGAAACACCATATATTTT.

There are many counts of this clonotype. The CDR3 protein is CASSRNRGNIQYF. CDR3 sequence (DNA): TGTGCCAGCAGCCGAAACAGGGGGAACATTCAGTACTTC. The chain has TRBV14 and TRBJ2-4, with TRBD1 matching 8 bases. Germline trimming cut 4 bases from V and 7 bases from J; bases unmatched to any gene: 3. CDR3 length equals 13 residues. Per germline, CDR1 SGHDN and CDR2 FVKESK.

This clonotype has ten or more counts. This rearrangement joins TRBV5-1 to TRBJ2-1; 8 bases align to TRBD1. Trimming at V came to 0 bases and at J to 5 bases, leaving 7 bases not matched to a gene. CDR1 and CDR2 from the germline V gene are SGHRS and YFSETQ. The CDR3 extends over 16 amino acids. The CDR3 nucleotides are TGCGCCAGCAGCTTGGCGGGGACAGGTGGGAACAATGAGCAGTTCTTC. This encodes CASSLAGTGGNNEQFF.

This clonotype showed up many times. This chain uses TRBV20-1 with TRBJ2-7; 8 nucleotides match TRBD1. Trimming removed 0 bases from V and 5 bases from J; junction bases left unmatched: 9. The CDR3 sequence is 15 residues long. Germline V lookup: CDR1 DFQATT, CDR2 SNEGSKA (reference sequence). The CDR3 sequence: CSARDSRTGLNEQYF. The CDR3 bases are TGCAGTGCTAGAGATTCCAGGACAGGGCTGAACGAGCAGTACTTC.